This entry lists 16 T cell receptor beta chains sequenced from one sample in a study of cytomegalovirus exposure and HLA in healthy donors. PCR primers comprised 60 Vbeta and 13 Jbeta primers. Produced via immunoSEQ multiplex PCR; TCRdb's table is partial and in-frame only. The sample includes about 150,000 clones, over 60% of them seen just once. Sequenced material: PBMCs. The origin of the receptors is a woman in her 40s in good health and CMV-seronegative.

The V call is TRBV13, the J call TRBJ2-5; tentatively, D is TRBD2 (6 bases). The end of the DNA aligns better with TRBJ2-7, so the J call may be wrong. Germline V gene sequence: CDR1 PRHDT, CDR2 FYEKMQ (reference sequence). This CDR3 is 15 amino acids long. The DNA for the CDR3 is TGTGCCAGCAGCTCCACTCGGGACTTATCCTACGAGCAGTACTTC. It yields the protein CASSSTRDLSYEQYF.

This clone showed up just once. This chain connects TRBV25-1 to TRBJ1-2; the D gene is possibly TRBD1 (6 bases). Per germline, CDR1 MGHDK and CDR2 SYGVNS. The CDR3 loop spans 15 amino acids. With 3 bases removed from V and 7 bases from J, the gap between germline ends came to 18 bases. The CDR3 DNA follows: TGTGCCAGCAGTGACCCCGGGGCGGGGGCGCTTGGCTACACCTTC. This codes for CASSDPGAGALGYTF.

The chain recombines TRBV28 with TRBJ2-7, with unresolved D. CDR3 length: 13 residues. V gave up 4 bases and J gave up 2 bases, with 9 bases separating them. Germline lookup yields CDR1 MDHEN and CDR2 SYDVKM. The CDR3 spells CASSWASTYEQYF. The CDR3 coding sequence is TGTGCCAGCAGTTGGGCCAGTACCTACGAGCAGTACTTC.

This clone was seen only a few times. This chain links TRBV11-3 with TRBJ1-1, with D possibly matching TRBD1 (5 bases). This CDR3 spans 13 amino acids. CDR1 and CDR2 (germline): SGHNT, YENEEA. V lost 8 bases and J 4 bases, leaving 14 bases between the germline ends. The CDR3 region is CASGRSGLTEAFF. The DNA of the CDR3 is TGTGCCAGCGGTCGTTCAGGGCTCACTGAAGCTTTCTTT.

This clone was observed a handful of times. This chain joins TRBV10-3 and TRBJ2-1; 14 bases agree with TRBD2. The CDR3 extends over 18 amino acids. J lost 3 bases, V lost 5 bases, and 9 bases had no gene match. Germline values: CDR1 ENHRY, CDR2 SYGVKD. The CDR3 loop is CAISQRSGTSGGYNEQFF. The DNA of the CDR3 is TGTGCCATCAGTCAACGGTCCGGGACTAGCGGGGGCTACAATGAGCAGTTCTTC.

This clone has a single count. This chain uses TRBV6-5 with TRBJ1-1; 7 bases line up with TRBD1. CDR1 MNHEY and CDR2 SVGAGI come from the germline V gene. This CDR3 has 13 residues. V trimming: 7 bases; J trimming: 1 base; junction bases outside the gene matches: 3. The CDR3 loop is CASNQGGNTEAFF. The CDR3 bases are TGTGCCAGCAATCAGGGGGGGAACACTGAAGCTTTCTTT.

The chain employs TRBV7-2 and TRBJ2-1; a possible D gene is TRBD2 (6 bases). There are 12 residues in the CDR3. Trimming stripped 3 bases from V and 7 bases from J, with 7 bases between. Per germline, CDR1 SGHTA and CDR2 FQGNSA. The CDR3 sequence is CASSFRGNEQFF. CDR3 in DNA: TGTGCCAGCAGCTTCCGGGGGAATGAGCAGTTCTTC.

This chain connects TRBV2 to TRBJ1-2; D gene ambiguous. The V gene's germline CDR1 is SNHLY and CDR2 FYNNEI. This CDR3 region has 14 residues. Trimming removed 5 bases at V and 4 bases at J, with 14 bases between. As DNA, the CDR3 is TGTGCCAGCAGTCGCCCTTCTAAGATCTATGGCTACACCTTC. This sequence encodes CASSRPSKIYGYTF.

The chain couples TRBV29-1 to TRBJ2-7; D unclear. From germline, CDR1 is SQVTM and CDR2 ANQGSEA. V was clipped by 5 bases and J by 3 bases, with 8 bases between them. This CDR3 is built from 11 residues. The CDR3 sequence: CSVKGGYEQYF. The CDR3 region has the DNA TGCAGCGTTAAAGGCGGCTACGAGCAGTACTTC.

The chain joins TRBV5-5 to TRBJ1-2, with D tentatively TRBD1 (6 bases). Germline CDR1 SGHKS, CDR2 YYEKEE (reference sequence). The CDR3 consists of 14 residues. V shed 2 bases and J shed 6 bases, with 14 bases lying between them. The CDR3, as DNA: TGTGCCAGCAGCTTACGACCCCGACAGGATGGCTACACCTTC. This codes for CASSLRPRQDGYTF.

This clone appeared once. The gene calls are TRBV19 and TRBJ1-1, with TRBD1 matching over 8 bases. The ends lost 5 bases at V and 6 bases at J; junction bases unmatched: 5. CDR1 LNHDA and CDR2 SQIVND come from the germline V gene (reference sequence). The CDR3 is made up of 13 amino acids. CDR3 loop: CASSPDRGAEAFF. CDR3 DNA: TGTGCCAGTAGTCCTGACAGGGGCGCTGAAGCTTTCTTT.

The genes are TRBV5-1 and TRBJ1-2; no firm D call. Germline V gives CDR1 SGHRS, CDR2 YFSETQ. V was clipped by 0 bases and J by 6 bases, with 15 bases between them. The CDR3 length is 15 residues. The CDR3 loop reads CASSLEWRGADGYTF. The CDR3 coding sequence is TGCGCCAGCAGCTTGGAGTGGCGGGGTGCGGATGGCTACACCTTC. The full variable domain, rest sourced from reference TRBV5-1 and TRBJ1-2, is KAGVTQTPRYLIKTRGQQVTLSCSPISGHRSVSWYQQTPGQGLQFLFEYFSETQRNKGNFPGRFSGRQFSNSRSEMNVSTLELGDSALYLCASSLEWRGADGYTFGSGTRLTVV.

The chain is built from TRBV19 and TRBJ1-5; TRBD1 might be the D (6 bases). V was trimmed by 7 bases and J by 6 bases, leaving 16 bases between them. This CDR3 region has 14 residues. Germline CDR1 is LNHDA and CDR2 is SQIVND (reference sequence). CDR3 nucleotides: TGTGCCAGTACCACCACCACAGGGAGTCAGCCCCAGCATTTT. It specifies CASTTTTGSQPQHF.

The rearrangement uses TRBV11-3 and TRBJ1-1; D is possibly TRBD1 (5 bases). The CDR3 length is 15 residues. In germline, CDR1 is SGHNT, CDR2 YENEEA. V lost 2 bases, J lost 4 bases, and 14 bases lay in between. Here the CDR3 reads CASSLHEQGPTEAFF. As DNA, the CDR3 is TGTGCCAGCAGCTTACATGAGCAGGGTCCCACTGAAGCTTTCTTT.

The CDR3 DNA follows: TGCAGCGGATGGATGGCAGTAGCGAATGAGCAGTTCTTC. The encoded protein is CSGWMAVANEQFF. This rearrangement joins TRBV29-1 to TRBJ2-1; possible D gene TRBD2, 5 bases. This CDR3 is 13 amino acids long. The germline CDR1 and CDR2 sequences are SQVTM and ANQGSEA. The V and J ends lost 7 bases and 7 bases respectively, with 17 bases between them.

The J gene is TRBJ2-5, the V gene TRBV6-1; 9 bases fit TRBD2. CDR3 length: 16 amino acids. V lost 0 bases and J lost 5; bases outside the gene matches: 7. Germline assignment: CDR1 MNHNS and CDR2 SASEGT. CDR3 sequence: CASSEALSGRGETQYF. DNA of the CDR3: TGTGCCAGCAGTGAAGCTCTTAGCGGGAGAGGCGAGACCCAGTACTTC.